The sequence of this T cell receptor beta chain was determined in a study of blood T cell repertoires in COVID-19. The overall study: PBMCs, B-cell-depleted T cells, or T cells provided the cDNA or gDNA that made up the material.

Assay: immunoSEQ multiplex PCR; the TCRdb copy retains only in-frame clones and omits some. The table has 300,000 to 450,000 clones, 87% seen once. Germline CDR1 reads MNHEY; CDR2 reads SMNVEV (reference sequence). The CDR3 sequence is 16 residues long. Trimming at V came to 5 bases and at J to 2 bases, leaving 11 bases not matched to a gene. Donors were grouped by their self-reported clinical history. Recovery among Cohort 3 donors was established by two negative PCRs, clearance, or symptom resolution. V gene TRBV27 combines with J gene TRBJ2-5; 7 nucleotides match TRBD1. Sequencing used PBMCs or T cells enriched from blood (not recorded which). This sequence originates from a woman aged 25 to 39 who had recovered from COVID-19. As DNA, the CDR3 is TGTGCCAGCAGTACTGCCGACCGGGACAGTCAAGAGACCCAGTACTTC. This sequence encodes CASSTADRDSQETQYF.